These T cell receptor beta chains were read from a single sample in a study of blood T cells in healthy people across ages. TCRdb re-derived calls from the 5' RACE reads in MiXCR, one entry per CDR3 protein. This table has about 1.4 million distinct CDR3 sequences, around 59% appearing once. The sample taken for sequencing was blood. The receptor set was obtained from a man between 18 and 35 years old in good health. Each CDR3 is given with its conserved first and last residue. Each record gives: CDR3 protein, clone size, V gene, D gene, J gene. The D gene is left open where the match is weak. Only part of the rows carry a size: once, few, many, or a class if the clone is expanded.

CASTPGPGEGSNEQFF NA TRBV27 NA TRBJ2-1
CASSNGTSGRVHEQFF NA TRBV5-5 TRBD2 TRBJ2-1
CSAPKQGAEEKLFF NA TRBV20-1 TRBD1 TRBJ1-4
CTSSQNRDLSNQPQHF NA TRBV6-5 NA TRBJ1-5
CASSQLWGASGGSSSYNEQFF few TRBV4-1 TRBD2 TRBJ2-1
CASSYAFTTGGYNSPLHF NA TRBV6-5 TRBD1 TRBJ1-6
CASSLSRITQETQYF few TRBV7-9 NA TRBJ2-5
CSPGTGECEQYF NA TRBV20-1 TRBD1 TRBJ2-7
CASSPLSGGAYEQYF few TRBV27 TRBD2 TRBJ2-7
CASSLYGTGPYNEQYF NA TRBV12-3/TRBV12-4 TRBD1 NA
CARKGQPQHF NA TRBV12-3/TRBV12-4 NA TRBJ1-5
CASSEDSGHYEQYF NA TRBV2 NA TRBJ2-7
CASSRIPDRGREQYF NA TRBV27 TRBD1 TRBJ2-7
CASSVQRGAQETQYF NA TRBV9 TRBD2 TRBJ2-5
CAWSGGLSYGYTF NA TRBV30 NA TRBJ1-2
CASSAVDRGRTDTQYF few TRBV6-1 NA TRBJ2-3
CASRPGQKNTEAFF NA TRBV27 TRBD1 TRBJ1-1
CASREREYHNEQFF NA TRBV6-6 TRBD2 TRBJ2-1
CASSDSGPGNQPQHF NA TRBV3-1 NA TRBJ1-5
CSAGGALDGYTF NA TRBV20-1 NA TRBJ1-2
CASSSRVRDEQYF NA TRBV6-5 NA NA
CASSLVVHGTDTQYF NA TRBV5-1 NA TRBJ2-3
CSVEDIADTQYF NA TRBV29-1 NA TRBJ2-3
CSASRMTSTDTQYF NA TRBV20-1 NA TRBJ2-3
CASSYSPDRVNYGYTF NA TRBV6-6 TRBD1 TRBJ1-2
CSARVEGIRETQYF NA TRBV20-1 NA TRBJ2-5
CASSQEAGTGSHEQYF NA TRBV4-2 TRBD1 TRBJ2-7
CASSYVSPHYGYTF few TRBV6-2/TRBV6-3 NA TRBJ1-2
CASTLGSGNYGYTF NA TRBV6-6 NA TRBJ1-2
CASSYAGRWDLYEQYF NA TRBV6-5 NA TRBJ2-7